This TCR beta chain was recovered during a study of CD8 T cells in Susac syndrome. There are 12 residues in the CDR3. Germline V lookup: CDR1 MNHEY, CDR2 SMNVEV (reference sequence). Trimming took 6 bases from V and 9 from J, leaving 13 bases between them. Random hexamers served to reverse transcribe roughly 0.5 to 1 ug RNA. From the immunoSEQ multiplex PCR reads, TCRdb called clonotypes with MiXCR, one entry per CDR3 protein. The sample consists of tens of thousands of distinct CDR3 sequences, 93% of them appearing once. Sequencing used CD4+ T cells from PBMCs. The origin of this receptor is a human donor with Susac syndrome. The rearrangement links TRBV27 to TRBJ2-3; a possible D gene is TRBD2 (6 bases). The DNA for the CDR3 is TGTGCCAGCAGAGGGACTGTCTGGACGCAGTATTTT. Encoded protein: CASRGTVWTQYF.